Listed here are 23 T cell receptor beta chains from one sample, sequenced in a study of T cell responses to AZD1222 COVID-19 vaccine. Produced via immunoSEQ multiplex PCR; TCRdb's table is partial and in-frame only. Altogether 70,000 to 80,000 clones are present, about nine tenths being singletons, with the ten largest covering about 2.7%. The source was peripheral blood, collected on day 0 of AZD1222 vaccination. Receptors were obtained from an adult in good health.

This clone was seen more than once but under ten times. CDR3 DNA sequence: TGCGCCAGCAGCAATAGCGGGGGTTCCTACAATGAGCAGTTCTTC. Amino acids: CASSNSGGSYNEQFF. This chain joins TRBV5-1 and TRBJ2-1; 9 positions agree with TRBD2. Germline V lookup: CDR1 SGHRS, CDR2 YFSETQ. V shed 4 bases and J 1 base; nucleotides not matched to a gene: 3. The CDR3 is made up of 15 amino acids.

The chain combines TRBV27 with TRBJ2-3; D is ambiguous. The CDR3 consists of 16 residues. CDR1 MNHEY and CDR2 SMNVEV come from the germline V gene (reference sequence). Trimming pared 4 bases from V and 1 base from J, leaving 15 bases between. The CDR3 is CASSWGKGRGTDTQYF. The CDR3 nucleotides are TGTGCCAGCAGTTGGGGAAAGGGAAGAGGCACAGATACGCAGTATTTT.

CDR3 protein: CASSSSSGQPQHF. DNA of the CDR3: TGTGCCAGCAGCTCATCTTCGGGACAGCCCCAGCATTTT. The chain employs TRBV13 and TRBJ1-5, with D unresolved. The CDR3 has 13 amino acids. Germline CDR1 is PRHDT and CDR2 is FYEKMQ (reference sequence). The ends were cut back, 4 bases at V and 7 bases at J, with 11 bases in the middle.

CDR3 nucleotide sequence: TGCGCCAGCAGCTATGCTAGCGGGGGGACCGGGGAGCTGTTTTTT. The encoded protein is CASSYASGGTGELFF. The J gene is TRBJ2-2, the V gene TRBV5-1, with TRBD2 matching 11 bases. Looked up from germline, CDR1 is SGHRS and CDR2 is YFSETQ. There are 15 residues in the CDR3. After removal of 3 bases from V and 5 bases from J, the junction contained 3 bases not matched to a gene.

The chain links TRBV28 to TRBJ2-7; 7 bases line up with TRBD2. The germline CDR1 and CDR2 sequences are MDHEN and SYDVKM. The CDR3 has 14 residues. Trimming cost V 10 bases and J 3 bases; bases outside gene matches: 12. The CDR3, as DNA: TGTGCCACCGGGGCGGAGGGAGGGAGCTACGAGCAGTACTTC. Protein: CATGAEGGSYEQYF.

The chain combines TRBV5-3 with TRBJ1-5; tentatively, D is TRBD1 (5 bases). TRBV5-3 is identified as an open reading frame with a role that is uncertain. The germline V and J ends were trimmed by 5 bases and 3 bases, with 12 bases remaining between them. This CDR3 spans 14 amino acids. The CDR3 DNA sequence: TGTGCCAGAAGAGACGGGACTTCCAATCAGCCCCAGCATTTT. It codes for CARRDGTSNQPQHF.

The chain carries TRBV3-1 (or the pseudogene TRBV3-2) and TRBJ2-7; D unclear. The CDR3 sequence is 15 residues long. Germline V gene data show CDR1 as LGHDT and CDR2 as YNNKEL (reference sequence). V was trimmed by 0 bases and J by 7 bases, leaving 16 bases between them. Here the CDR3 reads CASSQDSGPPREQYF. The CDR3 DNA sequence: TGTGCCAGCAGCCAAGATTCCGGCCCCCCGAGAGAGCAGTACTTC.

The chain links TRBV19 to TRBJ2-3; TRBD1 matches at 10 bases. Per the germline V gene, CDR1 is LNHDA and CDR2 is SQIVND (reference sequence). This CDR3 contains 17 residues. Trimming removed 7 bases from V and 4 bases from J; junction bases left unmatched: 14. CDR3 bases: TGTGCCAGTACCCTCCATGGGGGACAGGGGACTCCAGATACGCAGTATTTT. Residues: CASTLHGGQGTPDTQYF.

V usage is TRBV6-5 and J usage is TRBJ1-5; perhaps TRBD1 as D (5 bases). The CDR3 has 14 residues. Germline V CDR1 and CDR2: MNHEY, SVGAGI. V was clipped by 7 bases and J by 1 base, with 11 bases between them. Here the CDR3 reads CASTWGGSNQPQHF. The CDR3 DNA sequence: TGTGCCAGCACTTGGGGGGGGAGCAATCAGCCCCAGCATTTT.

The CDR3 here is CASSPVIASTDTQYF. The DNA of the CDR3 is TGTGCCAGCTCACCAGTAATTGCTAGCACAGATACGCAGTATTTT. The rearrangement links TRBV18 to TRBJ2-3; D call uncertain. Germline V gives CDR1 KGHSH, CDR2 LQKENI. The CDR3 has 15 residues. The germline V and J ends were trimmed by 2 bases and 0 bases, with 9 bases remaining between them.

J is TRBJ1-5 and V is TRBV28, with 11 bases that match TRBD1. J was trimmed by 6 bases and V by 3 bases; bases with no gene match: 10. CDR1 and CDR2 from the germline V gene are MDHEN and SYDVKM. This CDR3 is 17 amino acids long. CDR3 in DNA: TGTGCCAGCAGTTTGGTCCTTGTAGGGACAGGGGGTCAGCCCCAGCATTTT. Its protein is CASSLVLVGTGGQPQHF. Filled out from reference TRBV28 and TRBJ1-5, the complete variable domain reads DVKVTQSSRYLVKRTGEKVFLECVQDMDHENMFWYRQDPGLGLRLIYFSYDVKMKEKGDIPEGYSVSREKKERFSLILESASTNQTSMYLCASSLVLVGTGGQPQHFGDGTRLSIL.

This clone has a single count. The V call is TRBV7-9, the J call TRBJ1-4; no definite D call. Germline V gene sequence: CDR1 SEHNR, CDR2 FQNEAQ (reference sequence). V was clipped by 1 base and J by 7 bases, with 7 bases between them. The CDR3 is 13 amino acids. The chain's CDR3 is CASSLVGGEKLFF. The CDR3 DNA sequence: TGTGCCAGCAGCTTAGTCGGTGGTGAAAAACTGTTTTTT.

The chain links TRBV24-1 to TRBJ2-7, with 8 bases lining up with TRBD1. The CDR3 totals 15 residues. After removal of 4 bases from V and 4 bases from J, the junction contained 8 bases not matched to a gene. CDR1 is KGHDR and CDR2 is SFDVKD in the germline V gene. The CDR3 loop reads CATSDPRQGSYEQYF. The CDR3 DNA reads TGTGCCACCAGTGACCCCCGACAGGGGTCGTACGAGCAGTACTTC.

The genes are TRBV19 and TRBJ1-5; D is possibly TRBD1 (5 bases). Trimming cost V 4 bases and J 2 bases, with 6 bases left between them. The CDR3 sequence is 13 residues long. Germline-derived CDR1 and CDR2 are LNHDA and SQIVND (reference sequence). In nucleotides, the CDR3 is TGTGCCAGTAGTAAACAGGGCAATCAGCCCCAGCATTTT. This translates into CASSKQGNQPQHF.

This clone appeared a single time. V gene TRBV30 combines with J gene TRBJ1-2; D uncertain. Germline CDR1 reads GTSNPN; CDR2 reads SVGIG (reference sequence). The CDR3 is 13 amino acids. Trimming cost V 4 bases and J 8 bases, with 17 bases left between them. The CDR3 loop is CAWTPGRVGGYTF. The CDR3 nucleotides are TGTGCCTGGACTCCGGGGAGGGTCGGGGGCTACACCTTC.

This clone came up once. The V gene is TRBV30, the J gene TRBJ1-1; 9 nucleotides agree with TRBD1. The CDR3 is made up of 13 amino acids. Germline CDR1 reads GTSNPN; CDR2 reads SVGIG (reference sequence). In DNA, the CDR3 is TGTGCGCGAGACAGGGGGATGAACACTGAAGCTTTCTTT. Amino acid sequence: CARDRGMNTEAFF.

The rearrangement joins TRBV7-6 to TRBJ1-1, with TRBD1 identical over 10 bases. Germline CDR1 SGHVS, CDR2 FNYEAQ. The ends lost 5 bases at V and 5 bases at J; junction bases unmatched: 8. The CDR3 has 15 residues. As DNA, the CDR3 is TGTGCCAGCAGCCCCCCGGGGACAGGGGTAACTGAAGCTTTCTTT. Amino acids: CASSPPGTGVTEAFF.

The sample holds a few counts of this clone. The gene calls are TRBV5-6 and TRBJ2-7; D uncertain. Trimming pared 0 bases from V and 9 bases from J, leaving 13 bases between. The CDR3 is made up of 13 amino acids. CDR1 is SGHDT, CDR2 YYEEEE, per germline. In nucleotides, the CDR3 is TGTGCCAGCAGCTTGGTGATGGGATCTGGGCAGTACTTC. It is translated as CASSLVMGSGQYF.

The V gene is TRBV7-2, the J gene TRBJ1-5; D is unresolved. The germline V gene has CDR1 SGHTA and CDR2 FQGNSA. The ends were cut back, 4 bases at V and 3 bases at J, with 13 bases in the middle. The CDR3 contains 15 residues. The CDR3 is CASSSRPGSNQPQHF. The CDR3 nucleotides are TGTGCCAGCAGCTCCCGGCCCGGTTCCAATCAGCCCCAGCATTTT.

The rearrangement joins TRBV9 to TRBJ1-5, with a possible D match to TRBD1 (6 bases). This CDR3 has 14 amino acids. Germline loops: CDR1 SGDLS, CDR2 YYNGEE. Trimming pared 3 bases from V and 7 bases from J, leaving 14 bases between. The chain's CDR3 is CASSDGDNLQPQHF. CDR3 DNA sequence: TGTGCCAGCAGCGACGGGGACAATCTCCAGCCCCAGCATTTT.

The CDR3: CASSVRDSSTDTQYF. CDR3 nucleotides: TGTGCCAGCAGCGTCCGGGACTCCAGCACAGATACGCAGTATTTT. The chain couples TRBV21-1 to TRBJ2-3; the table's D gene call, TRBD2, was not cross checked with the DNA. TRBV21-1 is an annotated pseudogene. The CDR3 spans 15 residues.

This chain joins TRBV12-2 and TRBJ2-6; no check of the table's D call, TRBD2, against the DNA was made. TRBV12-2 is a known pseudogene. This CDR3 has 15 amino acids. The CDR3 loop reads CASRLLCSGANVLTF. For the CDR3, the DNA is TGTGCAAGTCGCTTACTCTGCTCTGGGGCCAACGTCCTGACTTTC.

The J gene is TRBJ1-6, the V gene TRBV5-1, with 7 bases identical to TRBD1. This CDR3 has 17 residues. Germline values: CDR1 SGHRS, CDR2 YFSETQ. Trimming cost V 0 bases and J 7 bases; bases outside gene matches: 10. CDR3 DNA sequence: TGCGCCAGCAGCTTGGCCGGAGGGGGCCGGGGGAATTCACCCCTCCACTTT. The encoded protein is CASSLAGGGRGNSPLHF.